This T cell receptor beta chain appears in the sequencing data of a study of cytomegalovirus exposure and HLA in healthy donors. Study-level points and caveats: Analyses of presence and absence presupposed an approximately uniform sequencing depth across donors. As was reported, the HLA-A and HLA-B alleles of most subjects were accurately predicted from TCR beta sequences. About 90% or about 30% of the time was how often most TCR beta V segments were productive, according to an earlier analysis.

Vbeta (60) and Jbeta (13) primers were used in the PCR. Sequenced by immunoSEQ multiplex PCR; TCRdb stores in-frame clones only, minus some. This repertoire shows 160,000 or so clones, roughly 80% found once; its top ten account for 3.7%. The germline V gene has CDR1 SEHNR and CDR2 FQNEAQ (reference sequence). The trim removed 4 bases at V and 3 bases at J, leaving 5 bases unmatched. This CDR3 contains 14 residues. As regards this clone: No antigen is known for it.

This TCR came from a man aged 25 to 40 in good health and CMV-seropositive. The chain links TRBV7-9 to TRBJ2-5, with 7 bases identical to TRBD1. The specimen sequenced was PBMCs. The CDR3 nucleotides are TGTGCCAGCAGCTCTAGGGGGCGGGAAGAGACCCAGTACTTC. It translates to CASSSRGREETQYF.